This T cell receptor (beta chain) was obtained from a study of shared clonotypes between healthy human individuals (TCRdb year 2020). For context, the study as a whole: The cohort comprised two women and a few men aged 18 to 49 years. Leukapheresis yielded between about 0.9 and 8.9 billion PBMCs per donor. Per donor, three plates each were used for CD4 naive and CD4 memory, two for CD8 naive, and one for CD8 memory. The study deeply sequenced blood TCR repertoires of roughly five healthy adults to estimate repertoire size and the extent of clonotype sharing between individuals. To increase sequencing depth and limit assay-specific biases, different laboratories used diverse techniques to prepare libraries and sequence TCR repertoires.

The CDR3 runs 16 residues from the cysteine to the phenylalanine. Here the CDR3 DNA is all that survives: 48 bases in frame from base 1. Looking up the germline V gene (reference sequence) yields CDR1 SGHNT and CDR2 YYREEE. The V end gives up 0 bases and the J end 1 base, leaving 0 bases in the junction not matched to a gene. In its sample, this clone was seen once. Its antigen is not yet known. Within one base of it there is no much larger clone, and no base qualities were kept. The full study reports these points: Even with the large sequencing depth, rarefaction of the sorted-subset datasets indicated that sequencing was incomplete. Compared with non-shared clonotypes, the clonotypes found in all four sorted-subset donors had higher generation probabilities. Naive subsets generally had larger estimated clonotype richness than memory subsets. Based on pairwise subsampling, the degree of clonotype sharing among donors was expected to be affected by sequencing depth. Across a few donors, about 5.2% of naive CD4, approximately 3.6% of naive CD8, under 2.5% of memory CD4, and approximately 0.4% of memory CD8 clonotypes were shared. Only blood was sampled, and tissue TCR repertoires likely differ from those in blood. The genetic and exposure-history diversity represented was limited by the small number of donors.

Using the deep immunoSEQ assay, multiplex PCR amplified TCR CDR3 regions from genomic DNA. Extracted genomic DNA from each cell subset was spread evenly across all wells of several immunoSEQ 96-well plates, with each plate serving as a replicate. For sorted subsets, 200 to 250 ng of genomic DNA, equivalent to some 33,000 T cell genomes, went into each replicate PCR. Purified libraries were quantified with a Qubit 3.0 fluorometer, sized on a Bioanalyzer 2100, and re-quantified with the KAPA Library Quantification kit. Each immunoSEQ 96-well plate was sequenced on its own single-read 150-cycle Illumina NextSeq 550 flow cell. In the source study's methods: Because the immunoSEQ output included only junctional sequences and no quality scores, the filtering could not be the same as the filtering used for full-length reads. Sequences were annotated with PyIR, a Python wrapper for IgBLAST v1.9, and V/J genes and CDR3 were assigned using IMGT germline references. Reads with weak V/J assignments (E-value above 1e-6), missing CDR3, stop codons, out-of-frame junctions, or ambiguous translated residues were removed. A V3J clonotype was defined by an identical inferred V gene, J gene, and CDR3 amino acid sequence. Percentage overlap between repertoires was computed as shared unique clonotypes divided by the size of the smaller repertoire. RTK rarefaction, the Chao1 estimator, and Recon v2.1 estimates of unobserved clonotypes were used to assess repertoire richness. Generation probabilities for all TCRbeta clonotypes obtained by the gDNA method from a few donors were computed using OLGA. The clones in this table, taken by TCRdb from immuneACCESS, are in-frame only. Not every clone is retained; where verified, under half of the shortfall comes from an unresolved V gene, and the cause of the rest is unknown. V and J calls and clone size come straight from that table; D and trimming were deduced from the DNA. The sample table shows nearly 1,000,000 clones, and roughly 72% are seen once. Clones ranked in the top ten supply approximately 1.5% of the sample.

The donors were healthy, HIV-negative adults with no recently reported acute infections or vaccinations. Every donor was a Caucasian adult living in Nashville, Tennessee, USA. CD4+ T cells were enriched by magnetic negative selection; naive cells were then positively selected on CD45RA, and the negative fraction formed the memory subset. After blood collection by leukapheresis, PBMCs were isolated using Ficoll-Histopaque density gradient centrifugation and then cryopreserved in the vapor phase of liquid nitrogen. Purity and quantity of every magnetically sorted T cell population were checked by analytical flow cytometry. Genomic DNA was isolated from each sorted fraction and quantified by UV absorbance on a Nanodrop 2000c.

The chain couples TRBV5-4 to TRBJ2-1, with 11 middle bases fitting TRBD1. Sequenced: memory CD4+ T cells sorted from blood. The sample's cell subset or site label, decoded: CD45RA-negative fraction. This clonotype was sampled from a man in his late teens or twenties in good health. The CDR3 region has the sequence CASSLGDRGSYNEQFF. The nucleotides are TGTGCCAGCAGCTTGGGGGACAGGGGGTCCTACAATGAGCAGTTCTTC. The full variable domain, with segments outside the CDR3 supplied by the reference TRBV5-4 and TRBJ2-1 proteins, appears as ETGVTQSPTHLIKTRGQQVTLRCSSQSGHNTVSWYQQALGQGPQFIFQYYREEENGRGNFPPRFSGLQFPNYSSELNVNALELDDSALYLCASSLGDRGSYNEQFFGPGTRLTVL.